This TCR beta chain was identified in a study of CD8+CD57+ T cells in acquired aplastic anemia. The wider study: Mean DNA quantity obtained from sorted CD4+ and CD8+ cells was approximately 3 ug. There were 11 million or so reads, on average, for CD4+ cells from healthy donors.

Notes on the study in general: The study found no significant CD8+ Simpson's diversity difference between patients and controls. Overlapping CD8+ CDR3 repertoires of patients and controls contained some 30 shared sequences.

V trimming: 4 bases; J trimming: 5 bases; junction bases outside the gene matches: 6. Germline CDR1 is SGHTS and CDR2 is YDEGEE. The CDR3 has 14 residues. This clonotype was seen many times. Its antigen is not known. According to the study, genomic DNA was the template for TCR beta VDJ and CDR3 profiling. MiXCR, applied by TCRdb to the reads, yields one record per CDR3 protein. The repertoire holds over 100,000 distinct CDR3 sequences, with more than 35% as singletons. The receptor comes from a human donor in good health, serving as a control. Sequenced material: sorted CD4+, CD8+, or CD8+CD57+ T cells (not recorded which) from PBMCs. The chain couples TRBV5-8 to TRBJ1-2; 9 bases fit TRBD1. Written as DNA, the CDR3 is TGTGCCAGCAGCCCCCGGGACAGGGCGTATGGCTACACCTTC. Protein: CASSPRDRAYGYTF.